This T cell receptor (beta chain) was captured in a study of blood T cell repertoires in COVID-19. Study-level information: The cDNA or gDNA used as material had been derived from T cells, B-cell-depleted T cells, or PBMCs.

The CDR3 sequence is 13 residues long. Per the germline V gene, CDR1 is WNHNN and CDR2 is SYGVQD (reference sequence). With 5 bases clipped from V and 4 bases from J, the junction kept 3 bases outside the gene matches. Original analysis: Estimation of nucleated cell counts was performed using reference gene primer amplification. Assay used: immunoSEQ multiplex PCR; TCRdb lists only in-frame clones, some missing. That table is the source of V, J and clone size, and D and trimming were worked out from the DNA. The repertoire has tens of thousands of clones, roughly 84% of them found once; the top ten carry around 4.4%. At least ten counts were recorded for this clone.

The sequencing sample was made of peripheral blood. The gene calls are TRBV10-1 and TRBJ1-2, with TRBD1 identical over 8 bases. The receptor's source is a woman between 55 and 75 years old with acute or convalescent COVID-19. The CDR3 spells CASSRTGTYGYTF. CDR3 DNA: TGCGCCAGCAGTAGGACAGGGACCTATGGCTACACCTTC.